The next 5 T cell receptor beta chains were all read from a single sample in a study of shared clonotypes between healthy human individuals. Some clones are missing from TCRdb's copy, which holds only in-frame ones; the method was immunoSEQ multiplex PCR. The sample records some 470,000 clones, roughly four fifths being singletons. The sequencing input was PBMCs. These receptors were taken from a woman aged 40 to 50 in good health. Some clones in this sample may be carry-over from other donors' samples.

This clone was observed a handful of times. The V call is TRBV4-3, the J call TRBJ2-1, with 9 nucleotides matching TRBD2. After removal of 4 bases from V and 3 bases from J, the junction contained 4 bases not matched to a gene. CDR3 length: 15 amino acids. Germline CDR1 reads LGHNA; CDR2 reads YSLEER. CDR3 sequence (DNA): TGCGCCAGCAGCCGAGATAGCGGGGGCTACAATGAGCAGTTCTTC. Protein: CASSRDSGGYNEQFF.

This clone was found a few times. CDR3 region: CASRVRQASSTEAFF. The CDR3 nucleotides read TGTGCCAGCAGGGTCCGACAGGCCTCTAGCACTGAAGCTTTCTTT. The V and J genes are TRBV6-6 and TRBJ1-1; possibly TRBD1 for D (6 bases). V was cut by 6 bases and J by 4 bases, with 18 bases left in between. Germline lookup yields CDR1 MNHNY and CDR2 SVGAGI (reference sequence). The CDR3 loop spans 15 amino acids.

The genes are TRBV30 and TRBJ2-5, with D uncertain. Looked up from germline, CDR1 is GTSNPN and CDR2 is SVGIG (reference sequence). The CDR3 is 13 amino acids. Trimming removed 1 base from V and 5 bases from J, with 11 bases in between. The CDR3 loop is CAWSGLGRETQYF. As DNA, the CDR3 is TGTGCCTGGAGTGGGCTAGGGCGGGAGACCCAGTACTTC.

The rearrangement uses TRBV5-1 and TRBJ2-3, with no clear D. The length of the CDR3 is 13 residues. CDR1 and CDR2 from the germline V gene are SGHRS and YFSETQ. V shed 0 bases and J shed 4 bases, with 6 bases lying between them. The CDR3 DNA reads TGCGCCAGCAGCTTGGGGGTTTCAGATACGCAGTATTTT. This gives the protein CASSLGVSDTQYF.

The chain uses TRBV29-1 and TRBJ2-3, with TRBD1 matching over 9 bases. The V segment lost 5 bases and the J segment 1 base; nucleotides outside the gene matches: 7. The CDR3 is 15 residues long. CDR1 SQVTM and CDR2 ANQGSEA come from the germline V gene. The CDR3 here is CSVSRTGVGTDTQYF. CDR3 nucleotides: TGCAGCGTTAGCCGGACAGGGGTTGGCACAGATACGCAGTATTTT.